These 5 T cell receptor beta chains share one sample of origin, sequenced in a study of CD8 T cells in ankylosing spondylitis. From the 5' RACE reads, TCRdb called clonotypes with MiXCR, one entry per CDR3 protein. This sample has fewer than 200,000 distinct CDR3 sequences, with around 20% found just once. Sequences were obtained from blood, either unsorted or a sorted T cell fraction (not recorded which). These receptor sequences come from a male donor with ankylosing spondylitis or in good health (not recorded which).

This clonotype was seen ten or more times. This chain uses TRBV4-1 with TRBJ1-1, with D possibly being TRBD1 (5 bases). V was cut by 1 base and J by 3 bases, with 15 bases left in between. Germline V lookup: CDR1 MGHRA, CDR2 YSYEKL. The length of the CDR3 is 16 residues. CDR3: CASSQGRQGWDTEAFF. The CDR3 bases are TGCGCCAGCAGCCAAGGGCGCCAGGGCTGGGACACTGAAGCTTTCTTT.

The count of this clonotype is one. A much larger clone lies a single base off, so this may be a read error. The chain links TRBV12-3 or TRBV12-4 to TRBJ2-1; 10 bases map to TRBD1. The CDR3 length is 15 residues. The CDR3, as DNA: TGTGCCGGCAGTTTTTCACCGGGACAGGGGAATGAGCAGTTCTTC. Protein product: CAGSFSPGQGNEQFF.

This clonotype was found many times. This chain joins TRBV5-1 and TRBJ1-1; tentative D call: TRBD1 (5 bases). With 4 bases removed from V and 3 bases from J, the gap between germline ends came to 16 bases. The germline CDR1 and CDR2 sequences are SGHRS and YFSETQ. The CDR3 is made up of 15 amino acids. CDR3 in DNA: TGCGCCAGCAGCACCTTATCCGGGGCCCACACTGAAGCTTTCTTT. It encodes CASSTLSGAHTEAFF. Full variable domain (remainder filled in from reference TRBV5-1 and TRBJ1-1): KAGVTQTPRYLIKTRGQQVTLSCSPISGHRSVSWYQQTPGQGLQFLFEYFSETQRNKGNFPGRFSGRQFSNSRSEMNVSTLELGDSALYLCASSTLSGAHTEAFFGQGTRLTVV.

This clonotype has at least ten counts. CDR3 sequence reads: CASSPDAYEQYF. As DNA, the CDR3 is TGTGCCAGCAGTCCTGACGCCTACGAGCAGTACTTC. The chain links TRBV6-6 to TRBJ2-7; D remains ambiguous. CDR1 MNHNY and CDR2 SVGAGI come from the germline V gene (reference sequence). The germline V and J ends were trimmed by 5 bases and 2 bases, with 7 bases remaining between them. The CDR3 length is 12 residues.

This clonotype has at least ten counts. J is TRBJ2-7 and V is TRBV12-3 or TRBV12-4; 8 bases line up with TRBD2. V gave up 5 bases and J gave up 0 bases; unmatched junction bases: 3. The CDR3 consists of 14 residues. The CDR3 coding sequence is TGTGCCAGCAGTAAGCGGGAGTCCTCCTACGAGCAGTACTTC. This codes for CASSKRESSYEQYF.